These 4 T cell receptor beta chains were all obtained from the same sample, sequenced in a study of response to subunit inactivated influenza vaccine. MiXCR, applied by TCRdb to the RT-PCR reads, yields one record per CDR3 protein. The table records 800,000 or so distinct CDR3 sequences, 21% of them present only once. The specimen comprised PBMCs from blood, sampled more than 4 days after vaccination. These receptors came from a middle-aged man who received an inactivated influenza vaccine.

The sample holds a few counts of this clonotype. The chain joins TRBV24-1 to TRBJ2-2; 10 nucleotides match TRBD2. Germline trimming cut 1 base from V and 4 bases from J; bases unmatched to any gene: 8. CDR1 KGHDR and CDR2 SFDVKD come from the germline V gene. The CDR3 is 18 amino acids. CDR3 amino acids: CATSDFPSGGLGTGELFF. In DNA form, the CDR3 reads TGTGCCACCAGTGATTTTCCTAGCGGGGGCCTCGGCACCGGGGAGCTGTTTTTT.

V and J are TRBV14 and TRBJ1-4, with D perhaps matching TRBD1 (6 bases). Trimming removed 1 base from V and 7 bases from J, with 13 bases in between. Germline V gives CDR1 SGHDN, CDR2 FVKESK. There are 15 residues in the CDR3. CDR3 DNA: TGTGCCAGCAGCCAAGCCTGGGCAGGGGCTGAAAAACTGTTTTTT. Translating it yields CASSQAWAGAEKLFF.

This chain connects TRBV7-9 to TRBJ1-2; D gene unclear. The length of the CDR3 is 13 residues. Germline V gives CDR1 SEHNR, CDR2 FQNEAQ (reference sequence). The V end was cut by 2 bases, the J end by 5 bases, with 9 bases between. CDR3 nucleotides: TGTGCCAGCAGCTTACTCACGGGATATGGCTACACCTTC. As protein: CASSLLTGYGYTF.

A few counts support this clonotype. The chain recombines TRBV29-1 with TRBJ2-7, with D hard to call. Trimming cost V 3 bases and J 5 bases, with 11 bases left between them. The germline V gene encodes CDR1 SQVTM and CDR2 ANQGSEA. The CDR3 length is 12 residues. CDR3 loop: CSVDGQSDEQYF. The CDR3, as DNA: TGCAGCGTTGATGGTCAGAGTGACGAGCAGTACTTC.